A single TCR beta chain is shown here with its context. This entry belongs to a study of T cell changes during pregnancy in multiple sclerosis. Only in-frame clones appear in the TCRdb table, and some are missing; sequencing was by immunoSEQ multiplex PCR. The sample lists 45,000 to 65,000 clones; approximately 94% were seen once. Germline lookup yields CDR1 MGHRA and CDR2 YSYEKL. V gave up 3 bases and J gave up 1 base, with 9 bases separating them. The CDR3 runs to 14 residues. Material: CD8+ T cells from peripheral blood mononuclear cells, obtained in the third trimester of pregnancy. V is TRBV4-1 and J is TRBJ1-1; D possibly corresponds to TRBD1 (6 bases). This receptor was taken from a female donor with multiple sclerosis, enrolled in a pregnancy study. In DNA form, the CDR3 reads TGCGCCAGCAGCCACAACAGGGAGAACACTGAAGCTTTCTTT. Translation: CASSHNRENTEAFF.